The rows below give T cell receptor beta chains drawn from one sample of a study of cytomegalovirus exposure and HLA in healthy donors. Using immunoSEQ multiplex PCR, the repertoire was profiled, and TCRdb retains in-frame clones only, with some absent. The data hold under 300,000 clones, with roughly 89% observed a single time. Specimen: PBMCs. Receptor source: a middle-aged man in good health and CMV-seropositive. Both conserved end residues are part of each CDR3. D genes are given only for firm matches. Part of the rows lack a size; the others show once, few, many or a class for expanded clones.

D,size,V,J,DNA,CDR3
.,.,TRBV7-2,TRBJ1-1,TGTGCCAGCAGCGCCAGACTGGGGCTGGCTGAAGCTTTCTTT,CASSARLGLAEAFF
TRBD1,.,TRBV19,TRBJ1-1,TGTGCCACCAGGGGGACAGACATGAACACTGAAGCTTTCTTT,CATRGTDMNTEAFF
TRBD2,.,TRBV5-4,TRBJ2-2,TGTGCCAGCAGCCTAGCGGGAGTGATCACCGGGGAGCTGTTTTTT,CASSLAGVITGELFF
TRBD1,.,TRBV5-4,TRBJ2-3,TGTGCCAGCTCGGGAGTAGGGACAGGGGAGAATACGCAGTATTTT,CASSGVGTGENTQYF
.,.,TRBV9,TRBJ2-7,TGTGCCAGCAGCGTAGTAGTTAGCGGCGAGCAGTACTTC,CASSVVVSGEQYF
.,few,TRBV10-1,TRBJ2-7,TGCGCCAGCAGCGAGTCGCTATATAACGAGCAGTACTTC,CASSESLYNEQYF
TRBD1,once,TRBV19,TRBJ2-6,TGTGCCAGTAGTATAGAAGACAGGGGCTCGGGGGCCAACGTCCTGACTTTC,CASSIEDRGSGANVLTF
TRBD1,.,TRBV5-4,TRBJ2-1,TGTGCCAGCAGCTTGGGGGCAGGGGGCGACTACAATGAGCAGTTCTTC,CASSLGAGGDYNEQFF
TRBD1,.,TRBV5-1,TRBJ2-7,TGCGCCAGCAGTCCCGGGACAGGTTTCTACGAGCAGTACTTC,CASSPGTGFYEQYF
.,.,TRBV4-1,TRBJ2-1,TGCGCCAGCAGCCAAGGAAGCGGTGTCAACTCCTACAATGAGCAGTTCTTC,CASSQGSGVNSYNEQFF
.,.,TRBV18,TRBJ2-7,TGTGCCAGCTCACCATGGCAGGGGTGGGAGCAGTACTTC,CASSPWQGWEQYF
TRBD1,.,TRBV4-3,TRBJ1-4,TGCGCCAGCAGCCAAGCCGGGACAGGGTTCGAAAAACTGTTTTTT,CASSQAGTGFEKLFF
.,.,TRBV9,TRBJ2-5,TGTGCCAGCAGCCCCCGCGGAGGGGCGGAGACCCAGTACTTC,CASSPRGGAETQYF
TRBD2,.,TRBV10-3,TRBJ2-5,TGTGCCATCAGTAAGCGGGAGGGCCGTGAGACCCAGTACTTC,CAISKREGRETQYF
TRBD1,few,TRBV6-1,TRBJ2-7,TGTGCCAGCAGGGACAGGGGCCCCTACGAGCAGTACTTC,CASRDRGPYEQYF
.,.,TRBV28,TRBJ1-2,TGTGCCAGCAGTCCCCGCGGGACTAACTATGGCTACACCTTC,CASSPRGTNYGYTF
TRBD1,.,TRBV4-1,TRBJ2-7,TGCGCCAGCAGCCAGGACAGGGCTTACGAGCAGTACTTC,CASSQDRAYEQYF
.,.,TRBV6-1,TRBJ2-1,TGTGCCAGCAGTGAACGAAGCGGTAGCTCCTACAATGAGCAGTTCTTC,CASSERSGSSYNEQFF
TRBD1,.,TRBV7-9,TRBJ1-2,TGTGCCAGCAGCTCTATATTGACAGGGTACTATGGCTACACCTTC,CASSSILTGYYGYTF
.,.,TRBV7-8,TRBJ2-5,TGTGCCAGCAGCTCAGCCCTGGCTGGAGTCGGGGAGACCCAGTACTTC,CASSSALAGVGETQYF
.,.,TRBV28,TRBJ1-2,TGTGCCAGCAGCTGGAGTAATGGCTACACCTTC,CASSWSNGYTF
.,.,TRBV6-5,TRBJ2-7,TGTGCCAGCAGTTACTCCTTTGACGGGACCTACGAGCAGTACTTC,CASSYSFDGTYEQYF
.,.,TRBV2,TRBJ1-5,TGTGCCAGCAGTGAAAAGCAGCACAGGGATCAGCCCCAGCATTTT,CASSEKQHRDQPQHF
.,.,TRBV27,TRBJ1-5,TGTGCCAGCAGTTTTTGGGGGGGTAGGCAGCCCCAGCATTTT,CASSFWGGRQPQHF
.,.,TRBV7-9,TRBJ1-5,TGTGCCAGCAGCTTTGGAGGGACCAATCAGCCCCAGCATTTT,CASSFGGTNQPQHF
TRBD2,.,TRBV7-7,TRBJ2-5,TGTGCTAGCAGCTTAGCGGGCGCACCGGAGACCCAGTACTTC,CASSLAGAPETQYF
.,.,TRBV7-9,TRBJ2-7,TGTGCCAGCAGCGGCGGACACGTCTACGAGCAGTACTTC,CASSGGHVYEQYF
TRBD1,.,TRBV2,TRBJ2-6,TGTGCCAGCAGTGACAGGACAGGGCTTTCTGGGGCCAACGTCCTGACTTTC,CASSDRTGLSGANVLTF
.,.,TRBV2,TRBJ2-2,TGTGCCAGCAGTGAATCCCGGAACACCGGGGAGCTGTTTTTT,CASSESRNTGELFF
TRBD1,.,TRBV4-1,TRBJ2-7,TGCGCCAGCAGCCATGAAACCGGGACAGTCTCCTACGAGCAGTACTTC,CASSHETGTVSYEQYF
.,.,TRBV9,TRBJ2-1,TGTGCCAGCAGCCACCCAACAAGGACAGCTAACAATGAGCAGTTCTTC,CASSHPTRTANNEQFF
.,.,TRBV13,TRBJ2-1,TGTGCCAGCAGCGAGGGACTGCCCAGCTCCTACAATGAGCAGTTCTTC,CASSEGLPSSYNEQFF
TRBD1,.,TRBV6-4,TRBJ1-5,TGTGCCAGCAGTGCCTCCGGGACAGGGGGCTGGAGGGCTCCTTTCAATCAGCCCCAGCATTTT,CASSASGTGGWRAPFNQPQHF
TRBD1,.,TRBV4-1,TRBJ1-4,TGCGCCAGCAGCCTATGGGACAGGGAGTATGAAAAACTGTTTTTT,CASSLWDREYEKLFF
TRBD1,.,TRBV29-1,TRBJ2-7,TGCAGCGTCGTAACGGGACAGAGGGACTACGAGCAGTACTTC,CSVVTGQRDYEQYF
TRBD1,.,TRBV29-1,TRBJ1-2,TGCAGCGTCAACACGGACAGGGTGGAAAAGGGCTACACCTTC,CSVNTDRVEKGYTF
.,.,TRBV4-1,TRBJ2-1,TGCGCCAGCAGCCAGGGGGACTCCCGGAGCCATGAGCAGTTCTTC,CASSQGDSRSHEQFF
TRBD1,few,TRBV6-5,TRBJ1-4,TGTGCCAGCAGTTACTTCGAACAGGGGAAACTGTTTTTT,CASSYFEQGKLFF
TRBD1,.,TRBV29-1,TRBJ2-5,TGCAGCGCCTCGGGACAGGGGCAGGTGGAGACCCAGTACTTC,CSASGQGQVETQYF
.,.,TRBV5-1,TRBJ2-7,TGCGCCAGCAGCTTTTATAGCGGAAGCTCCTACGAGCAGTACTTC,CASSFYSGSSYEQYF
.,.,TRBV2,TRBJ1-5,TGTGCCAGCAGTGTTCAGAATCAGCCCCAGCATTTT,CASSVQNQPQHF
TRBD2,.,TRBV6-5,TRBJ2-7,TGTGCCAGCCACCGCGGGGGACTAGAAAGCGACGAGCAGTACTTC,CASHRGGLESDEQYF
.,.,TRBV2,TRBJ2-7,TGTGCCTGTGGTTCTCGAGACTCCTACGAGCAGTACTTC,CACGSRDSYEQYF
TRBD2,.,TRBV5-1,TRBJ2-1,TGCGCCAGCAGGGGACTAGCGGGAGTAAATGAGCAGTTCTTC,CASRGLAGVNEQFF
.,.,TRBV7-2,TRBJ1-1,TGTGCCAGCAGCTTAGCGCACGGGACTGAAGCTTTCTTT,CASSLAHGTEAFF
TRBD1,.,TRBV23-1,TRBJ1-5,TGCGCCAGCGGAGACAGGGGAAATCTTGATCAGCCCCAGCATTTT,CASGDRGNLDQPQHF
.,few,TRBV7-9,TRBJ1-2,TGTGCCAGCAGGAGTACAGACAACTATGGCTACACCTTC,CASRSTDNYGYTF
.,.,TRBV5-4,TRBJ1-1,TGTGCCAGCAGCCCCGGTACGGCTGTCGGGGGCACTGAAGCTTTCTTT,CASSPGTAVGGTEAFF
.,.,TRBV6-5,TRBJ1-4,TGTGCCAGCAGTAGAACGGGGGAAAAACTGTTTTTT,CASSRTGEKLFF
TRBD2,.,TRBV5-4,TRBJ2-5,TGTGCCAGCAGCCACCCGCGGGAGGAGGGGCGAGAGACCCAGTACTTC,CASSHPREEGRETQYF
.,once,TRBV29-1,TRBJ2-4,TGCAGCGTTGAAGGAGGGGGATTAGCCAAAAACATTCAGTACTTC,CSVEGGGLAKNIQYF
.,.,TRBV6-5,TRBJ2-5,TGTGCCAGCAGTTACGAACACCTGGCCTCCTCGACCCAGTACTTC,CASSYEHLASSTQYF
TRBD2,.,TRBV5-1,TRBJ2-1,TGCGCCAGCAGCATTAGCGGGAGCTCCTACAATGAGCAGTTCTTC,CASSISGSSYNEQFF
TRBD2,.,TRBV5-1,TRBJ2-2,TGCGCCAGCAGCCTCGGGACTACTCCCACCGGGGAGCTGTTTTTT,CASSLGTTPTGELFF
.,.,TRBV18,TRBJ2-5,TGTGCCAGCTCACCTCCGGGGGTCTTAGAGACCCAGTACTTC,CASSPPGVLETQYF
TRBD2,.,TRBV7-9,TRBJ2-1,TGTGCCAGCAGCTTAGCTCCTAGCGGGTTCAATGAGCAGTTCTTC,CASSLAPSGFNEQFF
TRBD2,.,TRBV28,TRBJ2-5,TGTGCCAGCACCTCGACTAGCGGGACGGGAGAGACCCAGTACTTC,CASTSTSGTGETQYF